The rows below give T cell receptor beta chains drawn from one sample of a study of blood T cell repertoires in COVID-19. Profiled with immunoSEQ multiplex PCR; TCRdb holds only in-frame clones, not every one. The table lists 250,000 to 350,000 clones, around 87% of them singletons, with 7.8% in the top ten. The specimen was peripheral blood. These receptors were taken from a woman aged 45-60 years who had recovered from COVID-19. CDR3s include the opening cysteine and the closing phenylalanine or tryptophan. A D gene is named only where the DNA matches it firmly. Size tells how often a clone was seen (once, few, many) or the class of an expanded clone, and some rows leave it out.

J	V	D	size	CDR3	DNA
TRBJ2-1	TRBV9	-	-	CASSVGPGLSYNEQFF	TGTGCCAGCAGCGTAGGACCGGGACTTTCCTACAATGAGCAGTTCTTC
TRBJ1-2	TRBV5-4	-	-	CASSLDLSQLSDGYTF	TGTGCCAGCAGCTTGGATTTATCACAGTTATCGGATGGCTACACCTTC
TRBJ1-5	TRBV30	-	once	CAWSVQPRSGAQHF	TGTGCCTGGAGTGTACAACCCAGGTCCGGGGCCCAGCATTTT
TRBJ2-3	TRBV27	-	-	CASSLSVGAPTDTQYF	TGTGCCAGCAGTTTATCGGTGGGAGCACCCACAGATACGCAGTATTTT
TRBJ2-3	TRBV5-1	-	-	CASSSSPSTDTQYF	TGCGCCAGCAGCTCTAGCCCTAGCACAGATACGCAGTATTTT
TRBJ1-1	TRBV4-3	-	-	CASSQDFLPAEAFF	TGCGCCAGCAGCCAAGATTTTCTCCCCGCTGAAGCTTTCTTT
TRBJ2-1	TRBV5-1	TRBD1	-	CASSPGTGGYNEQFF	TGCGCCAGCAGCCCAGGGACAGGGGGCTACAATGAGCAGTTCTTC
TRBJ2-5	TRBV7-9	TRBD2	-	CASSPSGGIQETQYF	TGTGCCAGCAGCCCTAGCGGGGGAATCCAAGAGACCCAGTACTTC
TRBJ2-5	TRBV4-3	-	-	CASSRSSGTGGLAQYF	TGCGCCAGCAGCCGATCATCAGGGACTGGAGGTTTGGCCCAGTACTTC
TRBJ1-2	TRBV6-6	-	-	CASTRLGGYTF	TGTGCCAGCACCAGACTCGGAGGCTACACCTTC
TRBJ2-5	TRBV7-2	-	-	CASSLYRDETQYF	TGTGCCAGCAGCTTATACAGGGACGAGACCCAGTACTTC
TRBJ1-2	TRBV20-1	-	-	CSASDYWHPHF	TGCAGTGCCTCCGACTATTGGCATCCACACTTC
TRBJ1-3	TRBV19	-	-	CASSIEIFRNTIYF	TGTGCCAGTAGTATAGAAATTTTCAGAAACACCATATATTTT
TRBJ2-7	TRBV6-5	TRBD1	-	CASSPGQGASYEQYF	TGTGCCAGCAGTCCTGGACAGGGGGCAAGTTACGAGCAGTACTTC
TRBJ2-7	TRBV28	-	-	CASEEGHEQYF	TGTGCCAGTGAGGAGGGCCACGAGCAGTACTTC
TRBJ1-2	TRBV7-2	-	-	CASSLVDYGYTF	TGTGCCAGCAGCTTAGTCGACTATGGCTACACCTTC
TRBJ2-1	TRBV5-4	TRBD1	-	CASSSDRGSGNEQFF	TGTGCCAGCAGCTCTGACAGGGGGAGTGGTAATGAGCAGTTCTTC
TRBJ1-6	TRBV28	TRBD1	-	CASSKYRGKYSRGSSYNSPLHF	TGTGCCAGCAGTAAATACAGGGGAAAGTATTCGAGGGGAAGCTCCTATAATTCACCCCTCCACTTT
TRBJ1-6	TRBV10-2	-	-	CASRRQSNSPLHF	TGCGCCAGCAGGAGGCAGAGTAATTCACCCCTCCACTTT
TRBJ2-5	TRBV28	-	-	CASSLSGRETQYF	TGTGCCAGCAGTTTATCAGGGCGCGAGACCCAGTACTTC
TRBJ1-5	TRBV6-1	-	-	CASSEQVHVTNQPQHF	TGTGCCAGCAGTGAACAGGTACACGTCACTAATCAGCCCCAGCATTTT
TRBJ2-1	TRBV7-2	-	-	CASSFRDSIYNEQFF	TGTGCCAGCAGCTTCCGGGACTCTATATACAATGAGCAGTTCTTC
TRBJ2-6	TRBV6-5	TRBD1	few	CASRLTGAGANVLTF	TGTGCCAGCAGATTAACAGGGGCGGGGGCCAACGTCCTGACTTTC
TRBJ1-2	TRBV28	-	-	CASSLAQANGYTF	TGTGCCAGCAGTTTGGCGCAGGCGAATGGCTACACCTTC
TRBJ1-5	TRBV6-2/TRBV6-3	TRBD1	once	CASSYSTPTGTGGAQPQHF	TGTGCCAGCAGTTACTCCACCCCCACGGGGACAGGGGGCGCGCAGCCCCAGCATTTT
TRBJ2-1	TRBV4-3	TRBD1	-	CASSPGTGGYNEQFF	TGCGCCAGCAGTCCCGGGACAGGGGGCTACAATGAGCAGTTCTTC
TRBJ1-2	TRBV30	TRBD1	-	CAWSIQGADYGYTF	TGTGCCTGGAGTATACAGGGGGCCGACTATGGCTACACCTTC
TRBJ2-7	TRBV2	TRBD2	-	CASTSQGLAGGTEQYF	TGTGCCAGCACCTCCCAAGGACTAGCGGGAGGTACCGAGCAGTACTTC
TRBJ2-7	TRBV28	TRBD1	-	CASSSTGVLYEQYF	TGTGCCAGCAGTTCAACAGGGGTCTTGTACGAGCAGTACTTC
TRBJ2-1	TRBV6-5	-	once	CAGREYNEQFF	TGTGCCGGGCGAGAGTACAATGAGCAGTTCTTC
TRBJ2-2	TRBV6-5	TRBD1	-	CASSLTGVLTGELFF	TGTGCCAGCAGCCTGACAGGGGTTTTAACCGGGGAGCTGTTTTTT
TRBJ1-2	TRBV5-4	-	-	CASSLFREVYGYTF	TGTGCCAGCAGCTTGTTCAGGGAGGTCTATGGCTACACCTTC
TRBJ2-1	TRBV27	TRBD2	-	CASSLWQGLAGGNEQFF	TGTGCCAGCAGTTTATGGCAGGGACTAGCGGGAGGTAATGAGCAGTTCTTC
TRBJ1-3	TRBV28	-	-	CASSRGGSSGNTIYF	TGTGCCAGCAGCCGGGGTGGGAGCTCTGGAAACACCATATATTTT
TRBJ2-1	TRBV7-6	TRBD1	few	CASSLADRGTYNEQFF	TGTGCCAGCAGCTTAGCGGACAGGGGGACCTACAATGAGCAGTTCTTC
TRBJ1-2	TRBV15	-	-	CATSTTPQHGGYGYTF	TGTGCCACCAGCACAACTCCTCAACATGGCGGCTATGGCTACACCTTC
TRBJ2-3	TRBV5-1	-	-	CASSLAGEARTDTQYF	TGCGCCAGCAGCTTGGCCGGAGAGGCGCGCACAGATACGCAGTATTTT
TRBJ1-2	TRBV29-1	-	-	CSATAGHGYTF	TGCAGCGCAACCGCAGGGCATGGCTACACCTTC
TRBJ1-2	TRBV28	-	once	CASSPGWSGYTF	TGTGCCAGCAGTCCCGGGTGGAGTGGCTACACCTTC
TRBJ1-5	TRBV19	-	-	CASMRSTNQPQHF	TGTGCCAGTATGAGGAGTACCAATCAGCCCCAGCATTTT
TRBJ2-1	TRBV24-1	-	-	CATRADSYNEQFF	TGTGCCACCAGGGCAGACTCCTACAATGAGCAGTTCTTC
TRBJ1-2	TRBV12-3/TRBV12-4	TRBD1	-	CASSFEGQIYTF	TGTGCCAGCAGTTTCGAGGGACAGATCTACACCTTC
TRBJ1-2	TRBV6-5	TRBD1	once	CASSYDRDYGYTF	TGTGCCAGCAGTTACGACAGGGATTATGGCTACACCTTC
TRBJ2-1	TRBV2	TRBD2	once	CATSRGLAYNEQFF	TGTGCCACCTCAAGGGGACTAGCTTACAATGAGCAGTTCTTC
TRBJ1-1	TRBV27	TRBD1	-	CASSLSQGATEAFF	TGTGCCAGCAGTTTAAGCCAGGGGGCTACTGAAGCTTTCTTT
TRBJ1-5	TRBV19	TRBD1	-	CASSIPAAGGDQPQHF	TGTGCCAGTAGTATACCCGCGGCAGGGGGCGACCAGCCCCAGCATTTT
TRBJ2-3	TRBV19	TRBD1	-	CASKRGDRATDTQYF	TGTGCCAGCAAACGGGGGGACAGGGCCACAGATACGCAGTATTTT
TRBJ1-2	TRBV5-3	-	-	CARRCRTKRGYTF	TGTGCCAGAAGATGCCGGACAAAGAGGGGCTACACCTTC
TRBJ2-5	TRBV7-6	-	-	CASSNGRGTETQYF	TGTGCCAGCAGCAACGGCAGGGGCACGGAGACCCAGTACTTC
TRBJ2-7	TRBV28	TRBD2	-	CASKWREAYEQYF	TGTGCCAGCAAGTGGCGGGAGGCGTACGAGCAGTACTTC
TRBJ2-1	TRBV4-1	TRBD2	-	CASSHGRLAGAWDEQFF	TGCGCCAGCAGCCACGGGAGACTAGCGGGGGCCTGGGATGAGCAGTTCTTC
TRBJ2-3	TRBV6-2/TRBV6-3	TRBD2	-	CASSSPLAGGRDTQYF	TGTGCCAGCAGTTCCCCATTAGCGGGAGGAAGAGATACGCAGTATTTT
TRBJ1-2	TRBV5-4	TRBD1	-	CASSIGQGAVSNYGYTF	TGTGCCAGCAGCATCGGACAGGGGGCGGTTAGTAACTATGGCTACACCTTC
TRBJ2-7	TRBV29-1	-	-	CSVLGGLGPADEQYF	TGCAGCGTCCTGGGAGGACTCGGGCCAGCGGACGAGCAGTACTTC
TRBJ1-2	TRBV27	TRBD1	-	CASSRTGVYTF	TGTGCCAGCTCTCGGACAGGGGTCTACACCTTC
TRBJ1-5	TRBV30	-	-	CAWSGPGSNQPQHF	TGTGCCTGGAGTGGTCCGGGTAGCAATCAGCCCCAGCATTTT
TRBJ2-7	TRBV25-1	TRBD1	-	CASSPGQPYEQYF	TGTGCCAGCAGTCCGGGACAGCCCTACGAGCAGTACTTC
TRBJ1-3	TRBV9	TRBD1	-	CASGGTAGNTIYF	TGTGCCAGCGGAGGGACAGCTGGAAACACCATATATTTT
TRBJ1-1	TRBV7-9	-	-	CASSPTGYTEAFF	TGTGCCAGCAGCCCAACAGGGTACACTGAAGCTTTCTTT